The next 4 T cell receptor beta chains were all read from a single sample in a study of T cell responses to AZD1222 COVID-19 vaccine. Data came from immunoSEQ multiplex PCR; TCRdb stores just in-frame clones and leaves some out. This sample has 130,000 or so clones; approximately 93% occur once, and the top ten carry about 5%. The starting material was peripheral blood, obtained on day 0 of AZD1222 vaccination. These receptors came from an adult in good health.

The J gene is TRBJ2-7, the V gene TRBV5-6, with TRBD2 identical over 10 bases. Trimming removed 6 bases from V and 3 bases from J; junction bases left unmatched: 3. The CDR3 runs 13 residues. Germline V gives CDR1 SGHDT, CDR2 YYEEEE. The CDR3 loop is CASNGLADYEQYF. CDR3 coding DNA: TGTGCCAGCAATGGACTAGCGGACTACGAGCAGTACTTC.

The J gene is TRBJ2-7, the V gene TRBV7-8; maybe TRBD2 (7 bases). CDR1 is SGHVS, CDR2 FQNEAQ, per germline. V was trimmed by 1 base and J by 0 bases, leaving 16 bases between them. The CDR3 runs 17 residues. The CDR3 DNA reads as TGTGCCAGCAGCTTAGTAGGGGGGGCAGGGATCTCCTACGAGCAGTACTTC. It translates to CASSLVGGAGISYEQYF.

This clone was found once. The chain uses TRBV9 and TRBJ1-2; possible D gene TRBD1, 5 bases. Germline loops: CDR1 SGDLS, CDR2 YYNGEE. V lost 4 bases and J 2 bases, leaving 30 bases between the germline ends. This CDR3 region has 20 residues. CDR3 sequence (DNA): TGTGCCAGCAGCCCTCGAGGGACGGTTGGCGTTTTGGCCAGAAACTATGGCTACACCTTC. Encoded protein: CASSPRGTVGVLARNYGYTF.

The count of this clone is one. The chain couples TRBV18 to TRBJ2-5; 8 bases align to TRBD1. Germline loops: CDR1 KGHSH, CDR2 LQKENI. The CDR3 has 15 residues. J lost 2 bases, V lost 9 bases, and 11 bases had no gene match. CDR3 nucleotides: TGTGCCAGTACCGCGTGGGGACAGGTTCAAGAGACCCAGTACTTC. This encodes CASTAWGQVQETQYF. Together with reference TRBV18 and TRBJ2-5, the CDR3 gives the full variable domain: NAGVMQNPRHLVRRRGQEARLRCSPMKGHSHVYWYRQLPEEGLKFMVYLQKENIIDESGMPKERFSAEFPKEGPSILRIQQVVRGDSAAYFCASTAWGQVQETQYFGPGTRLLVL.